These 3 T cell receptor beta chains were all obtained from the same sample, sequenced in a study of blood T cells in healthy people across ages. For the second PCR, which ran for about 7 to 11 cycles, a sample-barcoded 5' primer and a J-beta primer mix were used. From the 5' RACE reads, TCRdb called clonotypes with MiXCR, one entry per CDR3 protein. Of approximately 320,000 distinct CDR3 sequences detected, roughly 29% appear once; the ten largest clones hold 29%. The sample was blood. The receptors shown here come from a woman aged 70-85 years in good health.

The chain combines TRBV5-1 with TRBJ2-5; D is perhaps TRBD2 (5 bases). The closer fit of TRBJ2-1 to the DNA end suggests the J call may be wrong. This CDR3 is built from 13 residues. CDR1 and CDR2 (germline): SGHRS, YFSETQ. In DNA form, the CDR3 reads TGCGCCAGCAGAGCGGAGGTATACAATGAGCAGTTCTTC. As protein: CASRAEVYNEQFF.

This clonotype came up a few times. V usage is TRBV9 and J usage is TRBJ1-4; D is ambiguous. V was pared by 4 bases and J by 8 bases, with 12 bases between. The CDR3 totals 13 residues. Germline values: CDR1 SGDLS, CDR2 YYNGEE. The CDR3 DNA reads as TGTGCCAGCAGCCTAGGACCGTGGGAAAAACTGTTTTTT. Translated, it gives CASSLGPWEKLFF.

This clonotype was found a few times. The chain couples TRBV7-9 to TRBJ2-4; the D is unclear. The CDR3 is 12 residues long. The V end lost 5 bases, the J end lost 8 bases, and 10 bases lay between the germline ends. CDR1 is SEHNR and CDR2 is FQNEAQ in the germline V gene (reference sequence). The CDR3 DNA sequence: TGTGCCAGCAGCCACGAAAGGTACATTCAGTACTTC. Translating gives CASSHERYIQYF.